This T cell receptor (beta chain) originates from a study of blood T cell repertoires in COVID-19. In the study overall: There were acute and convalescent COVID-19 samples, and they came from the United States, Italy and Spain. Sources were T cells, B-cell-depleted T cells, or PBMCs; the material itself was cDNA or gDNA.

How the authors handled the data: Reference gene primers were amplified, and this amplification served to estimate nucleated cell counts. The table came from immunoSEQ multiplex PCR; TCRdb's copy has only in-frame clones and leaves some out. The V and J calls and clone size are taken from that table; D and trimming were inferred from the DNA. The sample lists some 49,000 clones, over 85% occurring once. This CDR3 comprises 16 residues. Germline V CDR1 and CDR2: SGHKS, YYEKEE (reference sequence). V lost 3 bases, J lost 3 bases, and 11 bases stayed unmatched. Sequenced: peripheral blood. This sequence was found in a man in his sixties or seventies with active COVID-19. The chain links TRBV5-5 to TRBJ2-7; 8 nucleotides agree with TRBD2. CDR3 in DNA: TGTGCCAGCAGCTACTCCGCCGGGACTAGTGACTACGAGCAGTACTTC. Translated: CASSYSAGTSDYEQYF.